What follows are 29 T cell receptor beta chains derived from one specimen sequenced in a study of cytomegalovirus exposure and HLA in healthy donors. The PCR ran on 60 Vbeta and 13 Jbeta primers. Clones were sequenced by immunoSEQ multiplex PCR, and TCRdb holds only the in-frame ones, with some missing. Recorded here are over 150,000 clones; the top ten clones represent almost 0.75%. The specimen was PBMCs. Receptors originate from a boy between 10 and 17 years old in good health and CMV-seronegative.

The genes are TRBV28 and TRBJ1-1, with D maybe TRBD1 (6 bases). The V end was cut by 8 bases, the J end by 1 base, with 20 bases between. In germline, CDR1 is MDHEN, CDR2 SYDVKM. The CDR3 runs to 16 residues. CDR3: CASGVQGPPSNTEAFF. CDR3 nucleotide sequence: TGTGCCAGCGGGGTACAGGGTCCCCCCTCGAACACTGAAGCTTTCTTT.

V usage is TRBV18 and J usage is TRBJ2-7, with TRBD1 identical over 7 bases. The CDR3 loop spans 14 amino acids. The V and J ends lost 3 bases and 4 bases, in that order; junction bases with no gene match: 6. Germline values: CDR1 KGHSH, CDR2 LQKENI. The CDR3 is CASSPTGQPYEQYF. The CDR3 region has the DNA TGTGCCAGCTCACCGACGGGACAGCCTTACGAGCAGTACTTC.

The CDR3, as DNA: TGTGCCAGCAGTGAAGACAGGGCGACAGATACGCAGTATTTT. Its translation: CASSEDRATDTQYF. This rearrangement joins TRBV2 to TRBJ2-3, with a weak D call TRBD1 (6 bases). This CDR3 region has 14 residues. Looked up from germline, CDR1 is SNHLY and CDR2 is FYNNEI. The V end lost 1 base, the J end lost 3 bases, and 8 bases lay between the germline ends.

The genes are TRBV6-1 and TRBJ1-5; TRBD1 might be the D (5 bases). V was pared by 6 bases and J by 7 bases, with 19 bases between. CDR1 and CDR2 from the germline V gene are MNHNS and SASEGT. CDR3 length: 15 amino acids. The CDR3 nucleotides are TGTGCCAGCAGCGCACCTGCTCATAACAGGCAGCCCCAGCATTTT. Translated, it gives CASSAPAHNRQPQHF.

J is TRBJ1-6 and V is TRBV6-4; tentative D call: TRBD1 (6 bases). V dropped 1 base and J dropped 3 bases, with 10 bases sitting between them. This CDR3 is 16 amino acids long. CDR1 and CDR2 (germline): MRHNA, SNTAGT. The CDR3 coding sequence is TGTGCCAGCAGTGACTGGGGGGGGCACTATAATTCACCCCTCCACTTT. Its protein is CASSDWGGHYNSPLHF.

This sequence joins TRBV14 and TRBJ2-2; 9 nucleotides line up with TRBD2. V was clipped by 1 base and J by 3 bases; unmatched bases: 3. Germline V gives CDR1 SGHDN, CDR2 FVKESK. This CDR3 contains 16 residues. CDR3 in amino acids: CASSQVLAGHTGELFF. Here the CDR3 DNA reads TGTGCCAGCAGCCAAGTCCTAGCGGGGCACACCGGGGAGCTGTTTTTT.

V and J are TRBV5-1 and TRBJ2-2, with D perhaps TRBD2 (5 bases). The germline CDR1 and CDR2 sequences are SGHRS and YFSETQ. Trimming removed 0 bases at V and 5 bases at J, with 11 bases between. The CDR3 loop spans 15 amino acids. The CDR3 sequence: CASSLETGSTGELFF. Written as DNA, the CDR3 is TGCGCCAGCAGCTTGGAGACGGGATCGACCGGGGAGCTGTTTTTT.

This chain links TRBV30 with TRBJ2-1, with a weak D call TRBD2 (6 bases). Germline CDR1 and CDR2: GTSNPN and SVGIG (reference sequence). The CDR3 is made up of 15 amino acids. V dropped 3 bases and J dropped 0 bases, with 12 bases sitting between them. CDR3 sequence: CAWSARLGSYNEQFF. Written as DNA, the CDR3 is TGTGCCTGGAGCGCTAGACTAGGCTCCTACAATGAGCAGTTCTTC.

CDR3 amino acids: CASSQGTATEAFF. The CDR3 DNA reads TGTGCCAGCAGCCAAGGGACAGCCACTGAAGCTTTCTTT. V usage is TRBV4-2 and J usage is TRBJ1-1; maybe TRBD1 (6 bases). Between the trimmed V and J ends, which lost 1 base and 4 bases, there was a span of 7 bases. This CDR3 spans 13 amino acids. Germline V gene sequence: CDR1 LGHNA, CDR2 YNFKEQ.

The rearrangement uses TRBV30 and TRBJ2-6; TRBD1 might be the D (6 bases). In germline, CDR1 is GTSNPN, CDR2 SVGIG (reference sequence). The CDR3 consists of 16 residues. The V and J ends lost 1 base and 0 bases respectively, with 10 bases between them. CDR3 sequence reads: CAWSGGPRSGANVLTF. CDR3 DNA sequence: TGTGCCTGGAGTGGGGGGCCCCGCTCTGGGGCCAACGTCCTGACTTTC. Filled out from reference TRBV30 and TRBJ2-6, the complete variable domain reads SQTIHQWPATLVQPVGSPLSLECTVEGTSNPNLYWYRQAAGRGLQLLFYSVGIGQISSEVPQNLSASRPQDRQFILSSKKLLLSDSGFYLCAWSGGPRSGANVLTFGAGSRLTVL.

The gene calls are TRBV15 and TRBJ2-1; D is possibly TRBD1 (6 bases). Trimming shortened V by 1 base and J by 6 bases, and 13 bases separated the two germline ends. Germline V gene lookup returns CDR1 LNHNV and CDR2 YYDKDF (reference sequence). The CDR3 covers 15 residues. The CDR3 bases are TGTGCCACCAGCAGAGCACCTCAGGGGTCCAATGAGCAGTTCTTC. It is translated as CATSRAPQGSNEQFF.

The DNA for the CDR3 is TGTGCCAGTAGTGCCCGAGGACAGGGTTTAGCACCCCTCCACTTT. Its translation: CASSARGQGLAPLHF. This chain uses TRBV19 with TRBJ1-6, with 8 positions matching TRBD1. The CDR3 runs 15 residues. Trimming took 5 bases from V and 11 from J; bases not matched to a gene: 11. Per germline, CDR1 LNHDA and CDR2 SQIVND (reference sequence).

The genes are TRBV9 and TRBJ1-1, with D unresolved. V was pared by 0 bases and J by 4 bases, with 10 bases between. Germline V lookup: CDR1 SGDLS, CDR2 YYNGEE. CDR3 length: 14 residues. The CDR3, as DNA: TGTGCCAGCAGCGTAGAGGTAGGGAGCACTGAAGCTTTCTTT. This gives the protein CASSVEVGSTEAFF.

The chain employs TRBV9 and TRBJ2-5; TRBD2 aligns across 8 bases. The V gene end was trimmed by 3 bases and the J gene end by 5 bases; junction bases not matched to a gene: 9. The CDR3 length is 15 residues. Per germline, CDR1 SGDLS and CDR2 YYNGEE. The DNA for the CDR3 is TGTGCCAGCAGCGACTCAGCGGGGGCCAGGGAGACCCAGTACTTC. Its translation: CASSDSAGARETQYF.

The chain recombines TRBV10-2 with TRBJ2-3; a possible D gene is TRBD2 (6 bases). Trimming stripped 6 bases from V and 1 base from J, with 11 bases between. The V gene's germline CDR1 is WSHSY and CDR2 SAAADI. This CDR3 has 14 amino acids. The CDR3 reads CASSQLARTDTQYF. The DNA for the CDR3 is TGCGCCAGCAGCCAACTAGCACGCACAGATACGCAGTATTTT.

V and J are TRBV27 and TRBJ1-2, with 11 nucleotides matching TRBD1. The junction had 11 bases not matched to a gene; V was cut back by 5 bases and J by 9 bases. The CDR3 sequence is 15 residues long. Germline loops: CDR1 MNHEY, CDR2 SMNVEV (reference sequence). This CDR3 is CASSPSGQGARSYTF. CDR3 DNA sequence: TGTGCCAGCAGTCCTTCCGGACAGGGGGCGAGAAGCTACACCTTC.

The J gene is TRBJ2-3, the V gene TRBV4-1; 12 nucleotides match TRBD2. The CDR3 runs to 16 residues. Germline CDR1 reads MGHRA; CDR2 reads YSYEKL. The V segment lost 4 bases and the J segment 5 bases; nucleotides outside the gene matches: 7. In DNA, the CDR3 is TGCGCCAGCAGCCGCGAAACTAGCGGGGGGCTAGATACGCAGTATTTT. This codes for CASSRETSGGLDTQYF.

V gene TRBV5-1 combines with J gene TRBJ2-2; 8 bases match TRBD1. The CDR3 has 17 amino acids. Trimming cost V 4 bases and J 10 bases; bases outside gene matches: 18. The V gene's germline CDR1 is SGHRS and CDR2 YFSETQ. CDR3 sequence: CASSTGQATRTVQELFF. The CDR3 region has the DNA TGCGCCAGCAGCACGGGACAGGCGACACGAACGGTTCAGGAGCTGTTTTTT.

V and J are TRBV11-2 and TRBJ1-3; D is possibly TRBD1 (5 bases). The germline V and J ends were trimmed by 3 bases and 1 base, with 10 bases remaining between them. The CDR3 has 15 residues. Germline V gene sequence: CDR1 SGHAT, CDR2 FQNNGV. CDR3 loop: CASSFLQVSGNTIYF. For the CDR3, the DNA is TGTGCCAGCAGCTTCTTACAGGTTTCTGGAAACACCATATATTTT.

The chain joins TRBV15 to TRBJ1-2; TRBD1 aligns across 11 bases. Trimming took 5 bases from V and 4 from J; bases not matched to a gene: 9. The CDR3 contains 16 residues. Per the germline V gene, CDR1 is LNHNV and CDR2 is YYDKDF (reference sequence). The CDR3 sequence is CATSPTGTGGIYGYTF. CDR3 nucleotides: TGTGCCACCAGCCCTACCGGGACAGGGGGAATCTATGGCTACACCTTC.

V is TRBV13 and J is TRBJ2-3, with 8 bases identical to TRBD2. Germline lookup yields CDR1 PRHDT and CDR2 FYEKMQ (reference sequence). This CDR3 comprises 19 residues. V shed 4 bases and J 8 bases; nucleotides not matched to a gene: 23. CDR3 nucleotide sequence: TGTGCCAGCAGCTCCGTAATACTGGGACTACGGGAGGGGATGGGTACGCAGTATTTT. Amino acid sequence: CASSSVILGLREGMGTQYF.

The V gene is TRBV4-1, the J gene TRBJ2-7; 12 nucleotides line up with TRBD1. Germline CDR1 is MGHRA and CDR2 is YSYEKL. V dropped 2 bases and J dropped 4; count of bases not matched to a gene: 9. The CDR3 spans 17 residues. The CDR3 DNA sequence: TGCGCCAGCAGCCAACCCGGGACAGGGGGCGCGACGTACGAGCAGTACTTC. As protein: CASSQPGTGGATYEQYF.

The gene calls are TRBV5-4 and TRBJ1-5; D call uncertain. Deletions cut 4 bases from V and 2 bases from J, with 13 bases between. Germline loops: CDR1 SGHNT, CDR2 YYREEE (reference sequence). The CDR3 covers 15 residues. CDR3 nucleotide sequence: TGTGCCAGCAGCCCCGGCCCAGAGGGCAATCAGCCCCAGCATTTT. It specifies CASSPGPEGNQPQHF.

The chain links TRBV6-1 to TRBJ1-1, with no clear D. The CDR3 extends over 10 amino acids. Germline values: CDR1 MNHNS, CDR2 SASEGT. V lost 11 bases and J lost 3, with 7 bases in between. In DNA, the CDR3 is TGTGCCCCCCCCTACACTGAAGCTTTCTTT. Its protein product is CAPPYTEAFF.

V and J are TRBV30 and TRBJ2-5; 10 bases fit TRBD2. The CDR3 has 14 residues. V shed 5 bases and J 1 base; nucleotides not matched to a gene: 4. Germline V CDR1 and CDR2: GTSNPN, SVGIG (reference sequence). DNA for the CDR3: TGTGCCTGGCGGTTAGCGGGGGGCCAAGAGACCCAGTACTTC. This encodes CAWRLAGGQETQYF.

The chain has TRBV14 and TRBJ2-5; 10 nucleotides align to TRBD2. Germline V CDR1 and CDR2: SGHDN, FVKESK. The CDR3 extends over 16 amino acids. After removal of 1 base from V and 3 bases from J, the junction contained 5 bases not matched to a gene. CDR3 in DNA: TGTGCCAGCAGCCAAGTACTAGCGGGGACCGAAGAGACCCAGTACTTC. Translated: CASSQVLAGTEETQYF.

The chain recombines TRBV6-1 with TRBJ1-6; D unclear. Trimming left V 4 bases short and J 7 bases short, with 8 bases between. CDR1 MNHNS and CDR2 SASEGT come from the germline V gene. The CDR3 is 13 amino acids. The CDR3 DNA reads TGTGCCAGCAGTGGTCAGGCGAATTCACCCCTCCACTTT. Translating it yields CASSGQANSPLHF.

This sequence joins TRBV10-3 and TRBJ2-2, with 9 bases aligning to TRBD1. V shed 0 bases and J 1 base; nucleotides not matched to a gene: 0. Germline CDR1 reads ENHRY; CDR2 reads SYGVKD. The CDR3 spans 16 residues. For the CDR3, the DNA is TGTGCCATCAGTGAGTCGGGACAGGGGAACACCGGGGAGCTGTTTTTT. Encoded protein: CAISESGQGNTGELFF.

This chain uses TRBV27 with TRBJ2-1, with 12 bases fitting TRBD1. Unmatched junction bases numbered 3, after V lost 5 bases and J lost 4 bases. The CDR3 is made up of 15 amino acids. CDR1 and CDR2 from the germline V gene are MNHEY and SMNVEV (reference sequence). The CDR3 loop is CASSRDRGLYNEQFF. CDR3 DNA sequence: TGTGCCAGCAGTAGGGACAGGGGGCTTTACAATGAGCAGTTCTTC.